The sequence of this T cell receptor beta chain was determined in a study of blood T cell repertoires in COVID-19. Authors' data handling: Scientists estimated how many nucleated cells there were by amplifying reference gene primers. The assay was immunoSEQ multiplex PCR, and TCRdb's table has in-frame clones only and misses some. The V and J calls and the clone size are those of that table, but D and trimming were determined from the DNA. The sample has 40,000 to 60,000 clones; 84% are singletons. The CDR3 totals 14 residues. V was cut by 4 bases and J by 4 bases, with 11 bases left in between. Germline values: CDR1 MDHEN, CDR2 SYDVKM.

The sequence came from a man in his fifties or sixties with acute or convalescent COVID-19. Material: peripheral blood. The chain is built from TRBV28 and TRBJ2-1; tentatively, D is TRBD1 (6 bases). CDR3 region: CASSYGDIYNEQFF. In DNA, the CDR3 is TGTGCCAGCAGTTATGGGGACATATACAATGAGCAGTTCTTC.